This T cell receptor (beta chain) was identified in a study of blood T cells in healthy people across ages (dated by TCRdb to the mid-2010s). Background for the entire study: In model experiments, template switching captured about one uniquely barcoded TCR beta cDNA molecule for every two T cells. Using deep sequencing normalized with unique cDNA molecular identifiers, the study measured how TCR beta repertoire diversity changes with age. Donors were grouped into four age groups: young (average approximately 15 years), middle-aged (approximately 41), aged (approximately 67) and long-lived (just over 80). To avoid experimental bias, donors of different ages were randomly spread across the sequencing lanes. For two donors (one aged 18 to 30 and one aged 80 or older), the study analyzed two additional independent replicas of 1 million unique cDNA reads from the same blood draw. Overall results and qualifications from the work: Since profiling was done on bulk unsorted PBMCs, naive and antigen-experienced compartments could not be conclusively compared. Total diversity estimates from one million sequenced T cells were considered lower bounds and underestimates. Observed TCR beta diversity correlated strongly with the percentage of naive T cells measured by flow cytometry. The long-lived group showed more naive CD4+ T cells, fewer expanded clones and increased TCR diversity than the aged group, suggesting age selection. As age increased, observed TCR beta diversity per million T cells dropped in a roughly linear way, and a significant reduction was already evident by age 40. Because donor CMV infection status was unknown, age-related changes in expanded clonotypes were potentially confounded.

The junction carries 5 bases between V and J, which are trimmed by 6 bases and 3 bases respectively. As encoded in the germline V gene, CDR1 is SQVTM while CDR2 is ANQGSEA. Measured from the cysteine to the phenylalanine, the CDR3 is 10 residues long. Only the CDR3 DNA is retained, 30 bases long and in frame from the first base. In its sample, this clonotype was seen a few times. The antigen it recognizes is unknown. Base qualities are not provided; no much larger clone lies one nucleotide away. The donors were roughly 39 Caucasian individuals from Russia, aged roughly 6 to 90 years, who were systemically healthy. About 9.6 milliliters of peripheral blood were collected from each donor into EDTA-treated Vacutainer tubes. Ficoll-Paque density-gradient centrifugation was used to isolate PBMCs, with at least 6.5 million per sample. Trizol reagent was used to extract total RNA from PBMCs, with at least 5 micrograms per sample. For every donor, an aliquot of PBMCs went through flow cytometry to measure the percentages of naive CD45RAhigh/CD27high T cells.

The library relied on 5' RACE. The second PCR ran for roughly 7 to 11 cycles and used a J-beta primer mix along with a sample-barcoded 5' primer. A template-switch 5' adaptor carrying 12 random nucleotides introduced a unique molecular identifier onto each TCR beta cDNA molecule. Each sample yielded at least 3 million CDR3-containing paired-end reads. All of the RNA was converted into first-strand cDNA using the Mint cDNA synthesis kit, with a TRBC-specific oligonucleotide serving as the primer. Following uracil-DNA glycosylase treatment, all cDNA underwent a first 18-cycle PCR with the universal primers M1SS and BC2_uni_R. As for how the authors treated the data: For normalization, 1 million high-quality reads were randomly selected from each sample, with every read carrying a distinct molecular identifier. Instead of being binned into consensus sequences, reads that shared molecular identifiers were thrown out. MiTCR, set to a Q25 quality threshold and the strictest error-elimination algorithm, was used for CDR3 identification, clonotype clustering and error correction. Lower-bound total TCR beta diversity was estimated with a nonparametric unseen species model using Euler transformation. TCRdb took the public reads, trimmed them with fastp at Q25, ran MiXCR for clone calling and kept in-frame beta chains. Every CDR3 protein is listed once, alongside the most common genes and DNA of its rows. The V and J calls reflect TCRdb's pipeline rather than the authors' work. This sample has around 2 million distinct CDR3 sequences in its table, and more than 35% of those were observed once. The ten largest make up 23% of the sample.

This sequence uses TRBV29-1 and TRBJ1-1, with the D gene uncertain. Sequences were obtained from blood. The TCR originated in a human donor in good health. The CDR3 reads CSVFYTEAFF. The base sequence is TGCAGCGTCTTCTACACTGAAGCTTTCTTT.